The following is a TCR beta chain sequence with its context. Its antigen is undetermined. The CDR3 spans 16 residues. Germline values: CDR1 MDHEN, CDR2 SYDVKM. The V end lost 0 bases, the J end lost 4 bases, and 13 bases lay between the germline ends. The repertoire was sequenced with immunoSEQ multiplex PCR; TCRdb's copy has only in-frame clones and lacks some. The sample records about 180,000 clones, about 90% being singletons. The data are from a study of T cell responses to AZD1222 COVID-19 vaccine. The study's findings and limits: Spike-specific TCR breadth and depth were elevated following two AZD1222 doses.

Some second doses came at about 4 weeks and others at about 12 weeks; these were pooled. V and J are TRBV28 and TRBJ1-3; D gene ambiguous. The material was peripheral blood, obtained 28 days after the second AZD1222 dose. This TCR derives from an adult who received the AZD1222 COVID-19 vaccine. The CDR3 DNA follows: TGTGCCAGCAGTTTATGGGGAGGTAGTTTGGGAAACACCATATATTTT. This gives the protein CASSLWGGSLGNTIYF. Complete variable domain (other parts from reference TRBV28 and TRBJ1-3): DVKVTQSSRYLVKRTGEKVFLECVQDMDHENMFWYRQDPGLGLRLIYFSYDVKMKEKGDIPEGYSVSREKKERFSLILESASTNQTSMYLCASSLWGGSLGNTIYFGEGSWLTVV.